This TCR beta chain derives from a study of T cells in Graves' hyperthyroidism and ophthalmopathy. Study-wide results and caveats: Ophthalmopathy was distinguished from stable hyperthyroidism by 13 V-J signatures. Most clonotypes that expanded in the thyroid above 0.001 also showed up in blood.

Ophthalmopathy patients showed a Clinical Activity Score of at least 3, NOSPECS grade of at least 4 and duration under 3 months. In making diagnoses, clinical symptoms, serum thyroxine and TRAb, thyroid ultrasound and orbital computed tomography were all used. The source material, RNA transcripts, was used to amplify TCR beta CDR3 regions. During a first-round RT-PCR of the TCR CDR3, the HTBI primer set was used. TCRdb independently ran MiXCR on the multiplex PCR reads; one entry per CDR3 protein. The sample has hundreds of thousands of distinct CDR3 sequences; roughly a quarter are singletons. There are 13 residues in the CDR3. V lost 6 bases, J lost 4 bases, and 15 bases lay in between. CDR1 and CDR2 from the germline V gene are DFQATT and SNEGSKA (reference sequence). This clonotype was found many times. Its antigen is unknown.

The genes are TRBV20-1 and TRBJ2-5; D call uncertain. The TCR was taken from a woman aged 30 to 39 with Graves' ophthalmopathy. Sequencing used blood. CDR3 sequence reads: CSAVLTAIETQYF. The CDR3 DNA follows: TGCAGTGCCGTCCTCACCGCGATAGAGACCCAGTACTTC.